The sequence of this T cell receptor (beta chain) was determined in a study of T cells after somatic rescue of genetic block. Germline values: CDR1 KGHSH, CDR2 LQKENI. The CDR3 extends over 15 amino acids. The V and J ends lost 4 bases and 6 bases respectively, with 18 bases between them. Measured with immunoSEQ multiplex PCR; TCRdb has only the in-frame clones, and not every one. The table records about 12,000 clones, less than 80% of them present only once. This chain uses TRBV18 with TRBJ1-2; tentative D call: TRBD1 (5 bases). The sample comprised peripheral blood mononuclear cells (PBMCs). The receptor comes from a boy aged 10-17 years. DNA for the CDR3: TGTGCCAGCTCACTCATGGGTCAGGGTAAAGATGGCTACACCTTC. It yields the protein CASSLMGQGKDGYTF.